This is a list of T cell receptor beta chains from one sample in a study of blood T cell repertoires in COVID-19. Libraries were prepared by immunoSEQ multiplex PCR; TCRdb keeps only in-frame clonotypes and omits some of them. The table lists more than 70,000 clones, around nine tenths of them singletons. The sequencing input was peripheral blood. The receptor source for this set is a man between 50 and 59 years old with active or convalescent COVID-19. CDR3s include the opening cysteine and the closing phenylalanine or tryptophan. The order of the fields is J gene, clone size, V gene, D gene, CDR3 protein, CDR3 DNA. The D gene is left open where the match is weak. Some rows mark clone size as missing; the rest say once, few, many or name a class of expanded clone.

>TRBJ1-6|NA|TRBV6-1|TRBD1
CASSEQGQGNSPLHF
TGTGCCAGCAGTGAACAGGGACAGGGAAATTCACCCCTCCACTTT
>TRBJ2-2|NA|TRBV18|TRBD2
CASSPGTSWTGELFF
TGTGCCAGCTCACCCGGGACTAGCTGGACCGGGGAGCTGTTTTTT
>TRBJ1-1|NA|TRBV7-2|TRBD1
CASSQRQGLNTEAFF
TGTGCCAGCAGCCAGAGACAGGGGTTGAACACTGAAGCTTTCTTT
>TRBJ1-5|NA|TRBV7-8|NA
CASSRPGGNQPQHF
TGTGCCAGCAGCCGACCGGGGGGCAATCAGCCCCAGCATTTT
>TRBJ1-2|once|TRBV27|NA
CASSLSTAYGYTF
TGTGCCAGCAGTTTATCAACTGCCTATGGCTACACCTTC
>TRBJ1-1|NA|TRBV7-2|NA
CASSSYGRNTEAFF
TGTGCCAGCAGCTCGTATGGGAGGAACACTGAAGCTTTCTTT
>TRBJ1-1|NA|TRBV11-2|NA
CASSLVSQGLGSMNTEAFF
TGTGCCAGCAGCTTAGTGTCCCAGGGGTTAGGGTCGATGAACACTGAAGCTTTCTTT
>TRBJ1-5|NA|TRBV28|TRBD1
CASSSNRGMVGNQPQHF
TGTGCCAGCAGTTCTAACAGGGGAATGGTTGGCAATCAGCCCCAGCATTTT
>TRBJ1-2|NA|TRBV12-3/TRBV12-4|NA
CASSLAGEGYTF
TGTGCCAGCAGTTTAGCGGGAGAAGGCTACACCTTC
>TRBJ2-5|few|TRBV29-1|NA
CSGGVETETQYF
TGCAGCGGCGGGGTGGAGACGGAGACCCAGTACTTC
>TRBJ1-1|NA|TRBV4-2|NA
CASSQGGKNTEAFF
TGTGCCAGCAGCCAAGGAGGCAAGAACACTGAAGCTTTCTTT
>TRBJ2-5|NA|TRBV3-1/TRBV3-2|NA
CASSQDTPTGQETQYF
TGTGCCAGCAGCCAAGACACCCCAACAGGGCAAGAGACCCAGTACTTC
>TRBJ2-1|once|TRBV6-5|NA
CASRFQGGSYNEQFF
TGTGCCAGCAGGTTTCAGGGCGGCTCCTACAATGAGCAGTTCTTC
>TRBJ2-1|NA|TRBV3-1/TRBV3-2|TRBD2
CASSQVGGGGAFHNEQFF
TGTGCCAGCAGCCAAGTCGGAGGCGGGGGGGCGTTCCACAATGAGCAGTTCTTC
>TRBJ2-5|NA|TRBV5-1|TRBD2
CASSLAGRGDQETQYF
TGCGCCAGCAGCTTGGCCGGACGGGGGGACCAAGAGACCCAGTACTTC
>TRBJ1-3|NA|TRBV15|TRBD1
CATSPRQGKRTGNTIYF
TGTGCCACCAGCCCCCGACAGGGAAAAAGGACTGGAAACACCATATATTTT
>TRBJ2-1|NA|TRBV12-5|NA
CASGLEQGNNEQFF
TGTGCTAGTGGTTTGGAGCAGGGGAACAATGAGCAGTTCTTC
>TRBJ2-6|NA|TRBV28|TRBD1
CASSPGTGRPGANVLTF
TGTGCCAGCAGTCCCGGGACAGGTCGTCCTGGGGCCAACGTCCTGACTTTC
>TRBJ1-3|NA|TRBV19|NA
CASSIQASGNTIYF
TGTGCCAGTAGTATCCAGGCCTCTGGAAACACCATATATTTT
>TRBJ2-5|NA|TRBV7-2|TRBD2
CASSFGLAGGWETQYF
TGTGCCAGCAGCTTCGGACTAGCGGGGGGTTGGGAGACCCAGTACTTC
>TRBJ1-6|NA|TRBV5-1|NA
CASSSAGHNSPLHF
TGCGCCAGCAGCTCGGCAGGTCATAATTCACCCCTCCACTTT
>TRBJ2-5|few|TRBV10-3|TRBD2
CAISTTSAQETQYF
TGTGCCATCAGTACGACTAGCGCCCAAGAGACCCAGTACTTC
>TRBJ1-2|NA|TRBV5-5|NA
CASSFWTPNYGYTF
TGTGCCAGCAGCTTTTGGACACCTAACTATGGCTACACCTTC
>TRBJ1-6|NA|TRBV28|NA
CASSFYFGQGYSPLHF
TGTGCCAGCAGTTTTTACTTTGGTCAGGGGTATTCACCCCTCCACTTT
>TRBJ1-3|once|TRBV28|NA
CASETGGPGNTIYF
TGTGCCAGCGAAACCGGGGGTCCTGGAAACACCATATATTTT
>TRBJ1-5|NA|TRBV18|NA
CASSPRTDQPQHF
TGTGCCAGCTCACCACGGACAGATCAGCCCCAGCATTTT
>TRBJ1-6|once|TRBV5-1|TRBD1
CASSLAAQRTGDNSPLHF
TGCGCCAGCAGCTTGGCGGCTCAGAGGACAGGGGATAATTCACCCCTCCACTTT
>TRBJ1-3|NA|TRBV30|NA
CAWSGNSGNTIYF
TGTGCCTGGAGTGGTAACTCTGGAAACACCATATATTTT
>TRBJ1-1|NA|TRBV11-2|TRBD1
CASSLPGQEQAFF
TGTGCCAGCAGCTTACCGGGACAGGAGCAAGCTTTCTTT
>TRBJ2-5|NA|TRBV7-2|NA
CASSLSGGRETQYF
TGTGCCAGCAGCTTATCTGGGGGGAGGGAGACCCAGTACTTC
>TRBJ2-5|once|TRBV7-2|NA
CASSFTGKETQYF
TGTGCCAGCAGCTTTACAGGCAAGGAGACCCAGTACTTC
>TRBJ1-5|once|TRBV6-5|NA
CASNEESQPQHF
TGTGCCAGCAACGAGGAATCTCAGCCCCAGCATTTT
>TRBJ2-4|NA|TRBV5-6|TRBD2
CASSLRSSGVVGNIQYF
TGTGCCAGCAGCTTGAGATCCAGCGGGGTCGTCGGAAACATTCAGTACTTC
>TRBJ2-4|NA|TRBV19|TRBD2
CASSAGTSGGANAIQYF
TGTGCCAGTAGTGCCGGGACTAGCGGGGGGGCCAATGCCATTCAGTACTTC
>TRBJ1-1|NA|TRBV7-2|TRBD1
CASSLVQGVNTEAFF
TGTGCCAGCAGCTTAGTGCAGGGGGTGAACACTGAAGCTTTCTTT
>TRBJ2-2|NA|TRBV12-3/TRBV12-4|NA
CASSTGPTGELFF
TGTGCCAGCAGTACAGGGCCAACCGGGGAGCTGTTTTTT
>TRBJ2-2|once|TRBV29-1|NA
CSVAPSTGELFF
TGCAGCGTGGCCCCTAGTACCGGGGAGCTGTTTTTT
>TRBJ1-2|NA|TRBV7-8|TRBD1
CASSLVAGGYGYTF
TGTGCCAGCAGCTTAGTGGCAGGGGGCTACGGCTACACCTTC
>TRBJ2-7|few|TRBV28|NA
CASSSQGPYEQYF
TGTGCCAGCAGTTCCCAGGGTCCCTACGAGCAGTACTTC
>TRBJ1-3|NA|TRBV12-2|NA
CASRLGRRGRTLSGNTIYF
TGTGCAAGTCGCCTAGGACGACGCGGCAGAACCCTCTCTGGAAACACCATATATTTT
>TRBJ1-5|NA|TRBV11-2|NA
CASSADSQQPQHF
TGTGCCAGCAGCGCCGACAGTCAGCAGCCCCAGCATTTT
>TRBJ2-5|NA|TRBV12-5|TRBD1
CASARDSGQETQYF
TGTGCTAGTGCCCGGGACAGCGGCCAAGAGACCCAGTACTTC
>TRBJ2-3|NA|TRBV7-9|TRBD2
CASSLTSGGTDTQYF
TGTGCCAGCAGCCTAACTAGCGGGGGCACAGATACGCAGTATTTT
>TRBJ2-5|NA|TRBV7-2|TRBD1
CASSSIWTGQETQYF
TGTGCCAGCAGCTCCATTTGGACAGGGCAAGAGACCCAGTACTTC
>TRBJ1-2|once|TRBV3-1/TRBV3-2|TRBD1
CASSRWDRGLTNYGYTF
TGTGCCAGCAGCCGCTGGGACAGGGGGCTAACTAACTATGGCTACACCTTC
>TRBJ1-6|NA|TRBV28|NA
CASSSTGSASPLHF
TGTGCCAGCAGTTCGACAGGTTCGGCTTCACCCCTCCACTTT
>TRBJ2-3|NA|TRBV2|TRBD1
CASLLTTGASTDTQYF
TGTGCCAGTCTTCTAACAACAGGGGCTAGCACAGATACGCAGTATTTT
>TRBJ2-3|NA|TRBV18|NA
CASSQDYPSTDTQYF
TGTGCCAGCTCACAGGACTACCCAAGCACAGATACGCAGTATTTT
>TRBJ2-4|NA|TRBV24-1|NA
CATRAYIQYF
TGTGCCACCAGGGCTTACATTCAGTACTTC
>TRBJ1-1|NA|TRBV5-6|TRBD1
CASSRDRVITEAFF
TGTGCCAGCAGCAGGGACAGGGTGATCACTGAAGCTTTCTTT